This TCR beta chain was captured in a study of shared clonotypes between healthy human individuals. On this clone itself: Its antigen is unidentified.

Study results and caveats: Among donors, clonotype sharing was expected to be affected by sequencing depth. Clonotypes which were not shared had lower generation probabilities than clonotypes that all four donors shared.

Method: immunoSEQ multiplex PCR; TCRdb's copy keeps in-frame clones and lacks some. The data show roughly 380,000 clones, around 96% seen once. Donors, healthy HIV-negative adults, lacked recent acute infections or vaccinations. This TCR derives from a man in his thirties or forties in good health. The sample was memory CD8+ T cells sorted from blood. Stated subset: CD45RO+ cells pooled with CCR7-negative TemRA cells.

This CDR3 reads CASSRETGSIGYSPLHF. The CDR3 DNA reads as TGTGCCAGCAGCAGGGAGACAGGGTCGATCGGCTATTCACCCCTCCACTTT. This chain joins TRBV5-4 and TRBJ1-6; 7 bases align to TRBD1. Germline lookup yields CDR1 SGHNT and CDR2 YYREEE (reference sequence). CDR3 length: 17 amino acids. J was trimmed by 8 bases and V by 4 bases; bases with no gene match: 15.